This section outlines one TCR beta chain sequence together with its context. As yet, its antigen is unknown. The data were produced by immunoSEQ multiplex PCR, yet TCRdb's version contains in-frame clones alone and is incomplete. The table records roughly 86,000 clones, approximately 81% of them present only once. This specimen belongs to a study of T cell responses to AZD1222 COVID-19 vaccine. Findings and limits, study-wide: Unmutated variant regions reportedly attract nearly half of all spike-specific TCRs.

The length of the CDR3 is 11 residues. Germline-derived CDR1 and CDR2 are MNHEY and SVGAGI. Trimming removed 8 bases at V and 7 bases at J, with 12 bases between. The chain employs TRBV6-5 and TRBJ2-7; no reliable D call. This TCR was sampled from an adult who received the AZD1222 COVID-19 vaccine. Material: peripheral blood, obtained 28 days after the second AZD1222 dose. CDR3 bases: TGTGCCAGCGGCTCGCCGTCAGAGCAGTACTTC. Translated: CASGSPSEQYF.